This T cell receptor beta chain was retrieved from a study of blood T cell repertoires in COVID-19. Study overall: PBMCs, B-cell-depleted T cells, or T cells provided the cDNA or gDNA that made up the material.

Remarks on this clone: At one of its ends the junction is not consistent with the germline gene, which may arise from a read error.

How the authors handled the data: Reference gene primer amplification in the assay estimated nucleated cell counts. Assay used: immunoSEQ multiplex PCR; TCRdb lists only in-frame clones, some missing. The V and J calls and the clone size are those of that table, but D and trimming were determined from the DNA. The table lists 150,000 to 200,000 clones, 80% of them singletons. There are 11 residues in the CDR3. Per the germline V gene, CDR1 is SEHNR and CDR2 is FQNEAQ (reference sequence). The chain carries TRBV7-9 and TRBJ1-1, with TRBD1 matching over 10 bases. Sequenced input: peripheral blood. The origin of this receptor is a man aged 55 to 70 with acute or convalescent COVID-19. The CDR3 DNA is TGTGCCAGCAGCTTCCGGGACAGGGGATCTTTT. Protein sequence: CASSFRDRGSF. Drawing the rest from reference TRBV7-9 and TRBJ1-1, the complete variable domain is DTGVSQNPRHKITKRGQNVTFRCDPISEHNRLYWYRQTLGQGPEFLTYFQNEAQLEKSRLLSDRFSAERPKGSFSTLEIQRTEQGDSAMYLCASSFRDRGSFGQGTRLTVV.